This T cell receptor (beta chain) is drawn from a study of T cell responses to AZD1222 COVID-19 vaccine. TCRdb's copy holds only in-frame clones and misses some; the assay was immunoSEQ multiplex PCR. The sample shows under 130,000 clones, 87% of them seen only once. Broader study findings: Targets within unmutated variant regions were reportedly found for nearly half of spike-specific TCRs. Compared with day 0, the breadth and depth of the Spike-specific TCR repertoire rose significantly after two doses of AZD1222. Mostly white British, mostly female donors; authors suggested clonal diversity may be underestimated.

Trimming took off 6 bases at V and 5 bases at J, with 13 bases between the two ends. Germline lookup yields CDR1 KGHSH and CDR2 LQKENI. There are 13 residues in the CDR3. This clone was detected only a few times. The antigen remains undetermined. The clonotype originates from an adult who received the AZD1222 COVID-19 vaccine. Specimen: peripheral blood, collected 28 days after the second AZD1222 dose. The J gene is TRBJ1-1, the V gene TRBV18, with D uncertain. The CDR3 nucleotides read TGTGCCAGCTCCCCCAGGACGGGGACTGAAGCTTTCTTT. Translation gives CASSPRTGTEAFF. Complete variable domain (other parts from reference TRBV18 and TRBJ1-1): NAGVMQNPRHLVRRRGQEARLRCSPMKGHSHVYWYRQLPEEGLKFMVYLQKENIIDESGMPKERFSAEFPKEGPSILRIQQVVRGDSAAYFCASSPRTGTEAFFGQGTRLTVV.